The 7 T cell receptor beta chains reported below all come from one sample, sequenced in a study of blood T cells in healthy people across ages. A sample-barcoded 5' primer and a J-beta primer mix were used in a second PCR of about 7 to 12 cycles. MiXCR, run by TCRdb on the 5' RACE reads, gives a single entry per CDR3 protein. There are hundreds of thousands of distinct CDR3 sequences in the sample; roughly 52% occur only once, and 13% lies in the top ten. The sequencing input was blood. The receptors were sampled from a man younger than 45 in good health.

This chain joins TRBV27 and TRBJ2-1, with 10 positions matching TRBD2. Germline-derived CDR1 and CDR2 are MNHEY and SMNVEV (reference sequence). The CDR3 runs to 15 residues. J gave up 2 bases and V 7 bases, and 5 bases lay outside the gene matches. The CDR3 spells CASTPSGGAYNEQFF. Written as DNA, the CDR3 is TGTGCCAGCACCCCTAGCGGGGGCGCCTACAATGAGCAGTTCTTC.

The chain employs TRBV20-1 and TRBJ2-7; D is possibly TRBD1 or TRBD2 (7 bases each). Germline CDR1 reads DFQATT; CDR2 reads SNEGSKA (reference sequence). CDR3 length: 14 residues. Trimming removed 5 bases from V and 3 bases from J, with 17 bases in between. CDR3 coding DNA: TGCAGTGCTGGAGGGGGGGACAGATACTACGAGCAGTACTTC. The encoded protein is CSAGGGDRYYEQYF.

This clonotype appeared a few times. The rearrangement links TRBV6-6 to TRBJ1-6; 7 nucleotides align to TRBD1. The CDR3 has 16 residues. J gave up 8 bases and V 0 bases, and 7 bases lay outside the gene matches. Germline CDR1 reads MNHNY; CDR2 reads SVGAGI (reference sequence). The CDR3: CASSYSQHQGDSPLHF. The CDR3 coding sequence is TGTGCCAGCAGTTACTCACAGCATCAGGGGGATTCACCCCTCCACTTT.

This clonotype was seen more than once but under ten times. V gene TRBV6-5 combines with J gene TRBJ1-1; D gene unclear. V shed 7 bases and J shed 7 bases, with 10 bases lying between them. This CDR3 has 11 residues. The V gene's germline CDR1 is MNHEY and CDR2 SVGAGI. CDR3 sequence reads: CASNLDHEAFF. The CDR3 bases are TGTGCCAGCAACCTAGACCATGAAGCTTTCTTT.

Only a few counts were recorded for this clonotype. The J gene is TRBJ2-3, the V gene TRBV7-2, with D hard to call. In germline, CDR1 is SGHTA, CDR2 FQGNSA. CDR3 length equals 18 residues. Trimming stripped 3 bases from V and 2 bases from J, with 21 bases between. The DNA of the CDR3 is TGTGCCAGCAGCTTCGGTTTTGCGGCTCGGTGGTACACAGATACGCAGTATTTT. Its protein is CASSFGFAARWYTDTQYF.

This clonotype was observed a handful of times. The V call is TRBV29-1, the J call TRBJ2-1; 10 bases are a match to TRBD1. CDR3 size: 15 residues. The junction had 12 bases not matched to a gene; V was cut back by 7 bases and J by 6 bases. CDR1 is SQVTM and CDR2 is ANQGSEA in the germline V gene. This chain's CDR3 is CSGRPGTGVGNEQFF. The CDR3 nucleotides read TGCAGCGGGCGTCCCGGGACAGGGGTAGGCAATGAGCAGTTCTTC.

This clonotype showed up just a few times. This chain connects TRBV4-1 to TRBJ2-1; 10 bases are shared with TRBD2. Looked up from germline, CDR1 is MGHRA and CDR2 is YSYEKL. After removal of 4 bases from V and 3 bases from J, the junction contained 3 bases not matched to a gene. The CDR3 runs to 15 residues. The CDR3 DNA reads as TGCGCCAGCAGCCGGACTAGCGGCGACTACAATGAGCAGTTCTTC. Encoded protein: CASSRTSGDYNEQFF.